The rows below give T cell receptor beta chains drawn from one sample of a study of vaccination and CD4 T cells after COVID-19. TCRdb independently ran MiXCR on the PCR reads; one entry per CDR3 protein. The top ten clones hold more than 15% of a sample with 3,700 or so distinct CDR3 sequences, approximately 16% of them seen once. No antigen has been assigned to these receptors. Material: CD4+ T cells from blood, cultured in vitro. These receptors came from a human donor who had recovered from COVID-19. Each CDR3 is given with its conserved first and last residue. D genes are given only for firm matches. Size tells how often a clone was seen (once, few, many) or the class of an expanded clone, and some rows leave it out.

j_gene: TRBJ1-4; d_gene: .; v_gene: TRBV5-1; abundance: .; CDR3nt: TGCGCCAGCAGCTTGGAGACCCCGGCCAGAGAAAAACTGTTTTTT; CDR3aa: CASSLETPAREKLFF
j_gene: TRBJ2-3; d_gene: TRBD2; v_gene: TRBV20-1; abundance: few; CDR3nt: TGCAGTGCTAGACCGCTAGCGGGGCAAATCATTAGCACAGATACGCAGTATTTT; CDR3aa: CSARPLAGQIISTDTQYF
j_gene: TRBJ1-1; d_gene: TRBD1; v_gene: TRBV3-1; abundance: .; CDR3nt: TGTGCCAGCAGCCTGACAGGGGACACTGAAGCTTTCTTT; CDR3aa: CASSLTGDTEAFF
j_gene: TRBJ1-1; d_gene: .; v_gene: TRBV14; abundance: few; CDR3nt: TGTGCCAGCAGCCAAGTAGGGAAGGGAAGGAACACTGAAGCTTTCTTT; CDR3aa: CASSQVGKGRNTEAFF
j_gene: TRBJ1-2; d_gene: .; v_gene: TRBV5-1; abundance: .; CDR3nt: TGCGCCAGCAGCTTGAGGAAAAGCTATGGCTACACCTTC; CDR3aa: CASSLRKSYGYTF
j_gene: TRBJ1-2; d_gene: TRBD1; v_gene: TRBV19; abundance: .; CDR3nt: TGTGCCAGTAGCAGGGGGCGACTTATCTATGGCTACACCTTC; CDR3aa: CASSRGRLIYGYTF
j_gene: TRBJ2-7; d_gene: .; v_gene: TRBV20-1; abundance: .; CDR3nt: TGCAGTGCCCAGGGCCCCCTGGGCTCCTACGAGCAGTACTTC; CDR3aa: CSAQGPLGSYEQYF
j_gene: TRBJ1-2; d_gene: TRBD1; v_gene: TRBV5-1; abundance: medium-sized; CDR3nt: TGCGCCAGCAGCTTGGGGGACAGGGCCGGTCCGGGCTACACCTTC; CDR3aa: CASSLGDRAGPGYTF
j_gene: TRBJ1-3; d_gene: .; v_gene: TRBV7-9; abundance: few; CDR3nt: TGTGCCAGCAGCCCTACAGGGTCCGGAAACACCATATATTTT; CDR3aa: CASSPTGSGNTIYF
j_gene: TRBJ2-1; d_gene: .; v_gene: TRBV19; abundance: .; CDR3nt: TGTGCCAGTAGTTCGCGTAATGAGCAGTTCTTC; CDR3aa: CASSSRNEQFF
j_gene: TRBJ2-5; d_gene: .; v_gene: TRBV21-1; abundance: medium-sized; CDR3nt: TGTGCCAGCAGCAAACCGCAGAGACCACAAGAGACCCAGTACTTC; CDR3aa: CASSKPQRPQETQYF
j_gene: TRBJ2-7; d_gene: TRBD2; v_gene: TRBV25-1; abundance: .; CDR3nt: TGTGCCAGCCGACTAGCGGGGTCCTACGAGCAGTACTTC; CDR3aa: CASRLAGSYEQYF
j_gene: TRBJ1-1; d_gene: .; v_gene: TRBV4-1; abundance: few; CDR3nt: TGCGCCAGCAGTCCCAGGGTGAACACTGAAGCTTTCTTT; CDR3aa: CASSPRVNTEAFF
j_gene: TRBJ1-2; d_gene: .; v_gene: TRBV12-3/TRBV12-4; abundance: few; CDR3nt: TGTGCCAGCAGTTTAGGGGGACCCATTTATGGCTACACCTTC; CDR3aa: CASSLGGPIYGYTF
j_gene: TRBJ1-2; d_gene: TRBD1; v_gene: TRBV30; abundance: .; CDR3nt: TGTGCCTCAAGGGGACAGGGAAAGAGCTACACCTTC; CDR3aa: CASRGQGKSYTF
j_gene: TRBJ2-5; d_gene: TRBD2; v_gene: TRBV5-4; abundance: medium-sized; CDR3nt: TGTGCCAGCAGCTTGGCGTCCGTCGGGGGGGCCCAGTACTTC; CDR3aa: CASSLASVGGAQYF
j_gene: TRBJ2-3; d_gene: .; v_gene: TRBV5-1; abundance: .; CDR3nt: TGCGCCAGCAGCTTGAGAGAATCAGATACGCAGTATTTT; CDR3aa: CASSLRESDTQYF
j_gene: TRBJ2-5; d_gene: .; v_gene: TRBV7-2; abundance: medium-sized; CDR3nt: TGTGCCAGCAGCTTAGGGCTGGGGAAGACCCAGTACTTC; CDR3aa: CASSLGLGKTQYF
j_gene: TRBJ2-7; d_gene: .; v_gene: TRBV12-3/TRBV12-4; abundance: few; CDR3nt: TGTGCCAGCAGTTTAAACGCCGGGACCCCGGGCGAGCAGTACTTC; CDR3aa: CASSLNAGTPGEQYF
j_gene: TRBJ1-2; d_gene: .; v_gene: TRBV12-3/TRBV12-4; abundance: medium-sized; CDR3nt: TGTGCCAGCAGTCCGGGACCGTGGTATGGCTACACCTTC; CDR3aa: CASSPGPWYGYTF
j_gene: TRBJ1-3; d_gene: .; v_gene: TRBV7-9; abundance: few; CDR3nt: TGTGCCAGCAGGGCCCCAGGTTACTCTGGAAACACCATATATTTT; CDR3aa: CASRAPGYSGNTIYF
j_gene: TRBJ1-6; d_gene: .; v_gene: TRBV19; abundance: medium-sized; CDR3nt: TGTGCCAGTAGTATCGCCTCATCACCCCTCCACTTT; CDR3aa: CASSIASSPLHF
j_gene: TRBJ1-5; d_gene: TRBD1; v_gene: TRBV6-1; abundance: medium-sized; CDR3nt: TGTGCCAGCAAAGGGGACAGGGTGAGCAGTCAGCCCCAGCATTTT; CDR3aa: CASKGDRVSSQPQHF
j_gene: TRBJ1-6; d_gene: TRBD1; v_gene: TRBV6-1; abundance: few; CDR3nt: TGTGCCAGCAGGCCGGGACAGTATAATTCACCCCTCCACTTT; CDR3aa: CASRPGQYNSPLHF
j_gene: TRBJ1-3; d_gene: .; v_gene: TRBV12-3/TRBV12-4; abundance: .; CDR3nt: TGTGCCAGCAGCTCTCCTTTGGCAGGAGGAAACACCATATATTTT; CDR3aa: CASSSPLAGGNTIYF
j_gene: TRBJ1-3; d_gene: TRBD1; v_gene: TRBV4-2; abundance: .; CDR3nt: TGTGCCAGCAGCCGAGATACTCCGACAGGGTGGTCTGGAAACACCATATATTTT; CDR3aa: CASSRDTPTGWSGNTIYF
j_gene: TRBJ2-5; d_gene: .; v_gene: TRBV2; abundance: medium-sized; CDR3nt: TGTGCCAGCAAGGTGGTGGAGACCCAGTACTTC; CDR3aa: CASKVVETQYF
j_gene: TRBJ2-4; d_gene: .; v_gene: TRBV12-3/TRBV12-4; abundance: once; CDR3nt: TGTGCCAGCAGGCACAGGGATCTAGCCAAAAACATTCAGTACTTC; CDR3aa: CASRHRDLAKNIQYF
j_gene: TRBJ1-5; d_gene: TRBD1; v_gene: TRBV3-1; abundance: .; CDR3nt: TGTGCCAGCAGCCCCGGGACAGGGCCCTCGAATCAGCCCCAGCATTTT; CDR3aa: CASSPGTGPSNQPQHF
j_gene: TRBJ2-7; d_gene: TRBD2; v_gene: TRBV19; abundance: few; CDR3nt: TGTGCCAGTAGCGTAGCGGGGTCGCTCTACGAGCAGTACTTC; CDR3aa: CASSVAGSLYEQYF
j_gene: TRBJ1-2; d_gene: .; v_gene: TRBV2; abundance: medium-sized; CDR3nt: TGTGCCAGCAGTGACCCGACTACAAGCGGCTACACCTTC; CDR3aa: CASSDPTTSGYTF
j_gene: TRBJ2-3; d_gene: .; v_gene: TRBV7-2; abundance: few; CDR3nt: TGTGCCAGCAGCTTAGAGCGGTTCACAGATACGCAGTATTTT; CDR3aa: CASSLERFTDTQYF
j_gene: TRBJ1-6; d_gene: TRBD1; v_gene: TRBV5-1; abundance: few; CDR3nt: TGCGCCAGCAGCTTGGGGGACAGGGGAGGTTCACCCCTCCACTTT; CDR3aa: CASSLGDRGGSPLHF
j_gene: TRBJ1-2; d_gene: TRBD1; v_gene: TRBV5-1; abundance: .; CDR3nt: TGCGCCAGCAGCTTGACAGGGGGGGATGCTTATGGCTACACCTTC; CDR3aa: CASSLTGGDAYGYTF
j_gene: TRBJ2-5; d_gene: .; v_gene: TRBV30; abundance: few; CDR3nt: TGTGCCTGGAGTCGACAAGAGACCCAGTACTTC; CDR3aa: CAWSRQETQYF
j_gene: TRBJ2-2; d_gene: TRBD1; v_gene: TRBV6-1; abundance: .; CDR3nt: TGTGCCAGCAGTAACAACAGGGGTACCGGGGAGCTGTTTTTT; CDR3aa: CASSNNRGTGELFF
j_gene: TRBJ2-1; d_gene: TRBD2; v_gene: TRBV18; abundance: few; CDR3nt: TGTGCCAGCTCACCGGAGGACTCGCGGGGGGGAGGTGAGCAGTTCTTC; CDR3aa: CASSPEDSRGGGEQFF
j_gene: TRBJ2-2; d_gene: .; v_gene: TRBV19; abundance: few; CDR3nt: TGTGCCAGTAGCCTCATGGAAGGTTCCGGGGAGCTGTTTTTT; CDR3aa: CASSLMEGSGELFF
j_gene: TRBJ1-6; d_gene: .; v_gene: TRBV18; abundance: .; CDR3nt: TGTGCCAGCTCACCTGCTACAGGCGGAAATTCACCCCTCCACTTT; CDR3aa: CASSPATGGNSPLHF
j_gene: TRBJ2-3; d_gene: TRBD2; v_gene: TRBV19; abundance: .; CDR3nt: TGTGCCAGTAGTCTCGGACTAGCGGGGGGCCTTCACACAGATACGCAGTATTTT; CDR3aa: CASSLGLAGGLHTDTQYF
j_gene: TRBJ2-4; d_gene: .; v_gene: TRBV12-3/TRBV12-4; abundance: .; CDR3nt: TGTGCCAGCAGTGGGCCCGAACTAAACATTCAGTACTTC; CDR3aa: CASSGPELNIQYF
j_gene: TRBJ2-7; d_gene: .; v_gene: TRBV6-1; abundance: few; CDR3nt: TGTGCCAGCAGCCTCACCGGATGGGGCGAGCAGTACTTC; CDR3aa: CASSLTGWGEQYF
j_gene: TRBJ2-7; d_gene: .; v_gene: TRBV15; abundance: few; CDR3nt: TGTGCCACCAGCAGAGATCAGGGCCCCTCCTACGAGCAGTACTTC; CDR3aa: CATSRDQGPSYEQYF
j_gene: TRBJ1-1; d_gene: TRBD1; v_gene: TRBV30; abundance: medium-sized; CDR3nt: TGTGCCTCGGACAGGGGGCGCGGGAACACTGAAGCTTTCTTT; CDR3aa: CASDRGRGNTEAFF
j_gene: TRBJ1-2; d_gene: TRBD1; v_gene: TRBV6-2/TRBV6-3; abundance: medium-sized; CDR3nt: TGTGCCAGCAGTTTAACAGGGGGCAAGGGCTACACCTTC; CDR3aa: CASSLTGGKGYTF
j_gene: TRBJ2-7; d_gene: .; v_gene: TRBV7-3; abundance: .; CDR3nt: TGTGCCAGCAGCTCGGCGAACGTCCTCCACGAGCAGTACTTC; CDR3aa: CASSSANVLHEQYF
j_gene: TRBJ1-3; d_gene: .; v_gene: TRBV20-1; abundance: medium-sized; CDR3nt: TGCAGTGCTACCCTTGGACGACGGGACTCTGGAAACACCATATATTTT; CDR3aa: CSATLGRRDSGNTIYF
j_gene: TRBJ2-2; d_gene: TRBD2; v_gene: TRBV15; abundance: large; CDR3nt: TGTGCCACCAGCAGAGGGGAGGGCACCGGGGAGCTGTTTTTT; CDR3aa: CATSRGEGTGELFF
j_gene: TRBJ1-2; d_gene: .; v_gene: TRBV5-4; abundance: .; CDR3nt: TGTGCCAGCAGCGGCCGTGGGGGGGCCGAATATGGCTACACCTTC; CDR3aa: CASSGRGGAEYGYTF
j_gene: TRBJ1-2; d_gene: TRBD1; v_gene: TRBV15; abundance: large; CDR3nt: TGTGCCACCAGCACTCCGGGACAGGGGGCGCGTGGCTACACCTTC; CDR3aa: CATSTPGQGARGYTF
j_gene: TRBJ1-3; d_gene: .; v_gene: TRBV19; abundance: few; CDR3nt: TGTGCCAGTGCCCGGACAGACTCTGGAAACACCATATATTTT; CDR3aa: CASARTDSGNTIYF
j_gene: TRBJ2-5; d_gene: .; v_gene: TRBV6-1; abundance: .; CDR3nt: TGTGCCAGCAGTCCTCGGGACGGATTAGAGACCCAGTACTTC; CDR3aa: CASSPRDGLETQYF
j_gene: TRBJ1-3; d_gene: .; v_gene: TRBV5-4; abundance: few; CDR3nt: TGTGCCAGCAGCCCCGAGGGCTCTGGAAACACCATATATTTT; CDR3aa: CASSPEGSGNTIYF
j_gene: TRBJ1-6; d_gene: .; v_gene: TRBV30; abundance: .; CDR3nt: TGTGCCTGGACTTCAGGGTGGGATTCACCCCTCCACTTT; CDR3aa: CAWTSGWDSPLHF
j_gene: TRBJ2-5; d_gene: .; v_gene: TRBV12-3/TRBV12-4; abundance: few; CDR3nt: TGTGCCAGCTCAACAGGGTCCCAAGAGACCCAGTACTTC; CDR3aa: CASSTGSQETQYF
j_gene: TRBJ1-1; d_gene: .; v_gene: TRBV30; abundance: .; CDR3nt: TGTGCCTGGACAGGGGCCCCATGGGACACTGAAGCTTTCTTT; CDR3aa: CAWTGAPWDTEAFF
j_gene: TRBJ2-7; d_gene: .; v_gene: TRBV29-1; abundance: few; CDR3nt: TGCAGCGTTGTGGCAGAGGTGTACTCCTACGAGCAGTACTTC; CDR3aa: CSVVAEVYSYEQYF